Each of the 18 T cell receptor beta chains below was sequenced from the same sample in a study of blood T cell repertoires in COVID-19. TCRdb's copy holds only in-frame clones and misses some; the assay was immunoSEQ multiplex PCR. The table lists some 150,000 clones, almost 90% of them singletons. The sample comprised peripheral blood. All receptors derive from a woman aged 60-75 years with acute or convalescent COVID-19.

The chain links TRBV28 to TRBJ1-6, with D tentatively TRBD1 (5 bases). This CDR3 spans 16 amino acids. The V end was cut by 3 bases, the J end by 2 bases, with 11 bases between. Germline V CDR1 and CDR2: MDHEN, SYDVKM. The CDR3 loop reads CASSLGPGAYNSPLHF. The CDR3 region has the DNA TGTGCCAGCAGTTTGGGCCCGGGGGCCTATAATTCACCCCTCCACTTT.

CDR3: CASGGVEKQYF. The CDR3 bases are TGTGCCTCCGGGGGGGTCGAGAAGCAGTACTTC. The J gene is TRBJ2-7, the V gene TRBV10-3; 8 bases line up with TRBD2. The V gene's germline CDR1 is ENHRY and CDR2 SYGVKD. Unmatched junction bases numbered 8, after V lost 11 bases and J lost 8 bases. The CDR3 loop spans 11 amino acids.

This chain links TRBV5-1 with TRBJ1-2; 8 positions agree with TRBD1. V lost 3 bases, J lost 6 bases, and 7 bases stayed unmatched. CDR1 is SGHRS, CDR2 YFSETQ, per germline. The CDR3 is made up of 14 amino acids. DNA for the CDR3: TGCGCCAGCAGCTCCACCCCGGGACAGGATGGCTACACCTTC. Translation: CASSSTPGQDGYTF. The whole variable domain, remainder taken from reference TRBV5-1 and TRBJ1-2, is KAGVTQTPRYLIKTRGQQVTLSCSPISGHRSVSWYQQTPGQGLQFLFEYFSETQRNKGNFPGRFSGRQFSNSRSEMNVSTLELGDSALYLCASSSTPGQDGYTFGSGTRLTVV.

In DNA form, the CDR3 reads TGTGCCAGCAGTTCCCAGGGGGAGGCGGGTCGCTCTGGGGCCAACGTCCTGACTTTC. It codes for CASSSQGEAGRSGANVLTF. The chain carries TRBV6-2 or TRBV6-3 and TRBJ2-6; perhaps TRBD1 as D (7 bases). The germline V and J ends were trimmed by 4 bases and 0 bases, with 19 bases remaining between them. In germline, CDR1 is MNHEY, CDR2 SVGEGT. The CDR3 consists of 19 residues.

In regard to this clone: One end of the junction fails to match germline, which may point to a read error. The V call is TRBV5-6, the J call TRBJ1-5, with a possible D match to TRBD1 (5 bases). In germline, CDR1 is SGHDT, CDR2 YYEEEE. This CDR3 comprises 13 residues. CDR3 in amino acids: CASTLGGNPPQHF. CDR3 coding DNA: TGTGCCAGCACCCTGGGGGGAAATCCGCCCCAGCATTTT. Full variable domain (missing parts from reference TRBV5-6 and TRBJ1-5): DAGVTQSPTHLIKTRGQQVTLRCSPKSGHDTVSWYQQALGQGPQFIFQYYEEEERQRGNFPDRFSGHQFPNYSSELNVNALLLGDSALYLCASTLGGNPPQHFGDGTRLSIL.

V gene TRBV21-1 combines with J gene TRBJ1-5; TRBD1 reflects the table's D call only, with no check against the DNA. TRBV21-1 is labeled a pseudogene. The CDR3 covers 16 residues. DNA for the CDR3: TGTGCCAGCAGCAAATTCCCAGGATATAGCAATCAGCCCCAGCATTTT. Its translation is CASSKFPGYSNQPQHF.

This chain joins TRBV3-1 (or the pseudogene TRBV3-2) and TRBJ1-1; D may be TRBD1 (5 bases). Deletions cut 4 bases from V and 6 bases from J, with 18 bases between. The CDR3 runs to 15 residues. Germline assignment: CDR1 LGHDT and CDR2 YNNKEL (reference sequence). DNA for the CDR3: TGTGCCAGCAGCCCTCAGGGAGGACCGTGGGCTGAAGCTTTCTTT. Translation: CASSPQGGPWAEAFF.

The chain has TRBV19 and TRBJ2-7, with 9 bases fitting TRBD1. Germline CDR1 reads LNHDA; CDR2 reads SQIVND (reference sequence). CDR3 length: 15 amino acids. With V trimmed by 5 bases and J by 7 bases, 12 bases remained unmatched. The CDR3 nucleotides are TGTGCCAGTAGTTCCCCAAGGACAGGGGTTCGGGAGCAGTACTTC. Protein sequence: CASSSPRTGVREQYF. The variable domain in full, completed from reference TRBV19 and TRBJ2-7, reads DGGITQSPKYLFRKEGQNVTLSCEQNLNHDAMYWYRQDPGQGLRLIYYSQIVNDFQKGDIAEGYSVSREKKESFPLTVTSAQKNPTAFYLCASSSPRTGVREQYFGPGTRLTVT.

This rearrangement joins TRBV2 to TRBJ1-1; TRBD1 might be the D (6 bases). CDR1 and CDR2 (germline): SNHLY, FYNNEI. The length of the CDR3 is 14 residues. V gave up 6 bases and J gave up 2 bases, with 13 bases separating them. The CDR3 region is CASSTQGINTEAFF. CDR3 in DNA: TGTGCCAGCAGCACTCAGGGGATCAACACTGAAGCTTTCTTT.

CDR3 region: CASSPGTGNSGNTIYF. The CDR3 DNA is TGCGCCAGCAGCCCGGGGACAGGCAACTCTGGAAACACCATATATTTT. The J gene is TRBJ1-3, the V gene TRBV4-3; the match to TRBD1 covers 8 bases. CDR3 length equals 16 residues. The V and J ends lost 4 bases and 0 bases, in that order; junction bases with no gene match: 5. CDR1 is LGHNA, CDR2 YSLEER, per germline.

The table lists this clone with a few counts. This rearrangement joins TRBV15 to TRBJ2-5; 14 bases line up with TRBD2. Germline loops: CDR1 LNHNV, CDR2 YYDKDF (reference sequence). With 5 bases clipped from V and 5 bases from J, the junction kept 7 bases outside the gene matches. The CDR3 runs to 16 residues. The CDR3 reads CATSGQTSGGAETQYF. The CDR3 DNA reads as TGTGCCACCAGCGGTCAGACTAGCGGGGGGGCCGAGACCCAGTACTTC.

The CDR3: CASSPGGSAYEQYF. The CDR3 nucleotides are TGTGCCAGTAGTCCAGGGGGGTCAGCCTACGAGCAGTACTTC. The rearrangement uses TRBV19 and TRBJ2-7, with D perhaps TRBD1 (7 bases). This CDR3 has 14 amino acids. Germline CDR1 reads LNHDA; CDR2 reads SQIVND (reference sequence). Trimming shortened V by 5 bases and J by 2 bases, and 13 bases separated the two germline ends.

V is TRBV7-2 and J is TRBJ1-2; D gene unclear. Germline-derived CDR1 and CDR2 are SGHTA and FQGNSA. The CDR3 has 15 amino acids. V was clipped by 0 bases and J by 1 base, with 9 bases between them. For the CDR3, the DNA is TGTGCCAGCAGCTTAGCCGTAACAGATAACTATGGCTACACCTTC. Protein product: CASSLAVTDNYGYTF.

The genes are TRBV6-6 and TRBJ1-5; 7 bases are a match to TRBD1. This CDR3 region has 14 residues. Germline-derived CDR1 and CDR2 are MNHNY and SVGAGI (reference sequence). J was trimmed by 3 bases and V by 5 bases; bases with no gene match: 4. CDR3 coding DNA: TGTGCCAGCAGTGTACAGGGGACCAATCAGCCCCAGCATTTT. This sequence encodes CASSVQGTNQPQHF.

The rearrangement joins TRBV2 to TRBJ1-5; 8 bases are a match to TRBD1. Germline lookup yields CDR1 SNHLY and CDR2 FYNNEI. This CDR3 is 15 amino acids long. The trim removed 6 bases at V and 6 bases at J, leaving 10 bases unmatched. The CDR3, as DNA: TGTGCCAGCAGCGAACCAGGGGGCCAGGGTCAGCCCCAGCATTTT. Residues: CASSEPGGQGQPQHF.

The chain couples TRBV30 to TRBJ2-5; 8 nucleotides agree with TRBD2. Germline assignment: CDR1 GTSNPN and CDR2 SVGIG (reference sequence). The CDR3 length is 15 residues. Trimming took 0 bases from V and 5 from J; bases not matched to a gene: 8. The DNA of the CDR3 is TGTGCCTGGAGTGTGGGTAGCGGGGCGGGGGAGACCCAGTACTTC. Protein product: CAWSVGSGAGETQYF. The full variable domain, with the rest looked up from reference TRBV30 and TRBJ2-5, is SQTIHQWPATLVQPVGSPLSLECTVEGTSNPNLYWYRQAAGRGLQLLFYSVGIGQISSEVPQNLSASRPQDRQFILSSKKLLLSDSGFYLCAWSVGSGAGETQYFGPGTRLLVL.

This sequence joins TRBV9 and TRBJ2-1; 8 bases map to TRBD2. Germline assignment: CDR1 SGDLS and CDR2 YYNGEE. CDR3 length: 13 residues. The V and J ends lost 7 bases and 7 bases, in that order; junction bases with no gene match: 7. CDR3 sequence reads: CASAPGGVNEQFF. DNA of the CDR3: TGTGCCAGCGCCCCGGGGGGGGTAAATGAGCAGTTCTTC. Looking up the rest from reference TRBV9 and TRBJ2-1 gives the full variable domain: DSGVTQTPKHLITATGQRVTLRCSPRSGDLSVYWYQQSLDQGLQFLIQYYNGEERAKGNILERFSAQQFPDLHSELNLSSLELGDSALYFCASAPGGVNEQFFGPGTRLTVL.

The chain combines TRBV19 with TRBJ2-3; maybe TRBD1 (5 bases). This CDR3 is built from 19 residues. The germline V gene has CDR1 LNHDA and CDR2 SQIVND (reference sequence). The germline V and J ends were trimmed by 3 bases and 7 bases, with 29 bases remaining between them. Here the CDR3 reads CASSIQYRISSPSSHTQYF. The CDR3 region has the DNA TGTGCCAGTAGTATCCAGTACAGGATCTCTTCCCCCTCGAGCCATACGCAGTATTTT.